This T cell receptor (beta chain) was sequenced for a study of T cell responses to AZD1222 COVID-19 vaccine. As to this clone: Its specificity is unknown.

Whole-study results and caveats: CD4 TCRs associated with vaccination spanned spike, dominating at 160-218 and 743-854. Repertoires were sampled only after the peak T cell response.

Germline assignment: CDR1 LNHDA and CDR2 SQIVND (reference sequence). Trimming left V 6 bases short and J 2 bases short, with 11 bases between. CDR3 length: 14 residues. Assay: immunoSEQ multiplex PCR; the TCRdb copy retains only in-frame clones and omits some. The sample yields around 200,000 clones, approximately 94% seen once. This receptor was identified in an adult who received the AZD1222 COVID-19 vaccine. The chain recombines TRBV19 with TRBJ1-3; perhaps TRBD1 as D (6 bases). Sequenced material: peripheral blood, taken 28 days after the second AZD1222 dose. CDR3 amino acids: CASSGGGTGNTIYF. For the CDR3, the DNA is TGTGCCAGTAGCGGAGGGGGTACTGGAAACACCATATATTTT.